The T cell receptor beta chain under discussion was sequenced for a study of T-cell memory formation after mild COVID-19. 5'RACE with constant-segment primers built TCRalpha and TCRbeta cDNA libraries with UMIs. MiXCR, applied by TCRdb to the 5' RACE reads, yields one record per CDR3 protein. The sample has 350,000 to 500,000 distinct CDR3 sequences; 15% to 25% are singletons. Notes on the study in general: CM and EM subsets held most contracting CD4+ clones; EMRA held CD8+ ones. Contracting clones from day 15 to 85 showed balanced CD4/CD8; later expanders favored CD4+.

This clonotype was counted a few times. Its target is not known. CDR1 and CDR2 (germline): MNHEY, SMNVEV (reference sequence). The CDR3 length is 12 residues. V lost 6 bases and J lost 3, with 9 bases in between. J is TRBJ2-7 and V is TRBV27, with no clear D. This clonotype was obtained from an adult woman who had mild COVID-19 (a few samples of this study predate the infection). Cell type and time point are not known. The sequencing sample was made of PBMCs or a T cell subset sorted from them (not recorded which). The CDR3 sequence: CASSHGLYEQYF. The CDR3 DNA reads as TGTGCCAGCAGCCACGGCCTCTACGAGCAGTACTTC.